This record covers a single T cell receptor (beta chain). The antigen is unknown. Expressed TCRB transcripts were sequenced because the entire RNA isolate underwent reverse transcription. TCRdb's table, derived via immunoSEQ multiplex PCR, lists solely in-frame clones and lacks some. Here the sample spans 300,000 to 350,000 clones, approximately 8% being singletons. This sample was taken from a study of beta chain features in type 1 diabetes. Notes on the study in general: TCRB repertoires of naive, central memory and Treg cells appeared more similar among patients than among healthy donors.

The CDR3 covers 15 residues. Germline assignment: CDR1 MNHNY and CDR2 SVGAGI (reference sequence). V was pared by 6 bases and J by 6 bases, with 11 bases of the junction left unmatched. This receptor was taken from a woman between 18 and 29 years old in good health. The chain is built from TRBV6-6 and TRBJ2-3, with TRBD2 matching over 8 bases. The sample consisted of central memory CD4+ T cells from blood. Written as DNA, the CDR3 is TGTGCCAGCAGCAACATCGGGAGGGAAGGTGATACGCAGTATTTT. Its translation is CASSNIGREGDTQYF.